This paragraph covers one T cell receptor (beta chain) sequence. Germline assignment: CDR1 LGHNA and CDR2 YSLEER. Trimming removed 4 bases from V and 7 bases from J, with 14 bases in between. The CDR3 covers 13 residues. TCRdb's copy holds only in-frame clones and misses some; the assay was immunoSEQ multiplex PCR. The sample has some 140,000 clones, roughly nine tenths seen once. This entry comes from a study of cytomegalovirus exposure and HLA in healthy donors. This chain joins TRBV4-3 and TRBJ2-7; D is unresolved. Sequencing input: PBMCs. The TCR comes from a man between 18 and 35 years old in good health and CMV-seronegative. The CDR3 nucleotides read TGCGCCAGCAGCCGCGTGGCTTACGGGGAGCAGTACTTC. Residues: CASSRVAYGEQYF.